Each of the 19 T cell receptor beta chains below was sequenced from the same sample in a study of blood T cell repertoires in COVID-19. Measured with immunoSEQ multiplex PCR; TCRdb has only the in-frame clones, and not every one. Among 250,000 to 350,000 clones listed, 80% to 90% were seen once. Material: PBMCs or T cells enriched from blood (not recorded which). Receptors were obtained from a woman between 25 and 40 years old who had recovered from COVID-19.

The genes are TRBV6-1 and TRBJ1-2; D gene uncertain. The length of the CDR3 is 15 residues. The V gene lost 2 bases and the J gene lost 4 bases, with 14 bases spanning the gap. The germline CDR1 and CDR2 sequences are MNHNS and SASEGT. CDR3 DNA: TGTGCCAGCAGTGAAACGTACAGTTCCTCCTATGGCTACACCTTC. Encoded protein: CASSETYSSSYGYTF.

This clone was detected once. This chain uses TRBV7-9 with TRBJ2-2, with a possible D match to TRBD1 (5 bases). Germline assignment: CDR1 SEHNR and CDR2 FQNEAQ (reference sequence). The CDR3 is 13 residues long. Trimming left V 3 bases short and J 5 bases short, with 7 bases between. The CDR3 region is CASSFRETGELFF. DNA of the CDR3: TGTGCCAGCAGCTTCAGGGAAACCGGGGAGCTGTTTTTT.

In DNA form, the CDR3 reads TGTGCCAGCAGCCCTACAGGGACCTCGACTTATAATTCACCCCTCCACTTT. It translates to CASSPTGTSTYNSPLHF. This chain uses TRBV9 with TRBJ1-6; maybe TRBD1 (6 bases). Trimming took off 4 bases at V and 4 bases at J, with 18 bases between the two ends. Germline CDR1 and CDR2: SGDLS and YYNGEE. The CDR3 has 17 residues.

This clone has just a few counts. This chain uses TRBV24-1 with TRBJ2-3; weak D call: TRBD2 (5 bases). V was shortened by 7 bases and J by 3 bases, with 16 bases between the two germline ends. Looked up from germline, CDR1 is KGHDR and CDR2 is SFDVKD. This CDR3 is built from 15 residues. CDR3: CATRARGSGTDTQYF. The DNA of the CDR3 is TGTGCCACCAGAGCGCGCGGGTCGGGGACAGATACGCAGTATTTT.

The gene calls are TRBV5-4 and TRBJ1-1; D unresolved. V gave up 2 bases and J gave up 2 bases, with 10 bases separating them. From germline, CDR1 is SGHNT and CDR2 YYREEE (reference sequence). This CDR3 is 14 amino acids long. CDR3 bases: TGTGCCAGCAGCTTACCAAACAGCAACACTGAAGCTTTCTTT. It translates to CASSLPNSNTEAFF.

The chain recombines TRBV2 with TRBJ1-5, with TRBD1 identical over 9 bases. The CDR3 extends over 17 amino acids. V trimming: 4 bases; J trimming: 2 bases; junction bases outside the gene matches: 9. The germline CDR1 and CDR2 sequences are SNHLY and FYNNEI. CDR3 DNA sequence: TGTGCCAGCAGTGCTTCATGGGACAGGGCTCGCAATCAGCCCCAGCATTTT. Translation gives CASSASWDRARNQPQHF.

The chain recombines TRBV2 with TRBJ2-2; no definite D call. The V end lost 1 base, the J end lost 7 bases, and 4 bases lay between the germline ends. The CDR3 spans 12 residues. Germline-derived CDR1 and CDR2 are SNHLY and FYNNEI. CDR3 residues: CASSEDIGELFF. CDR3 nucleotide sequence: TGTGCCAGCAGTGAAGATATCGGGGAGCTGTTTTTT.

The CDR3 DNA is TGTGCCAGCAGCTTAGCTTCAGGGGAGGGGGAGACCCAGTACTTC. Translation gives CASSLASGEGETQYF. The genes are TRBV7-8 and TRBJ2-5, with D perhaps matching TRBD2 (7 bases). V lost 0 bases and J 5 bases, leaving 13 bases between the germline ends. Germline CDR1 reads SGHVS; CDR2 reads FQNEAQ. The CDR3 is made up of 15 amino acids.

The CDR3, as DNA: TGTGCCAGCTCACCCAAGAGCGGGGGGGCCCAAGAGACCCAGTACTTC. It yields the protein CASSPKSGGAQETQYF. The chain couples TRBV18 to TRBJ2-5, with TRBD2 matching 10 bases. V shed 3 bases, J shed 1 base, and the junction held 5 bases outside the gene matches. Germline V gene sequence: CDR1 KGHSH, CDR2 LQKENI. The CDR3 loop spans 16 amino acids.

CDR3 in amino acids: CASSFGTSNNEQFF. Here the CDR3 DNA reads TGTGCCAGTAGTTTTGGGACTAGTAACAATGAGCAGTTCTTC. This sequence joins TRBV19 and TRBJ2-1; 8 bases are shared with TRBD2. Germline CDR1 reads LNHDA; CDR2 reads SQIVND (reference sequence). The length of the CDR3 is 14 residues. V was clipped by 5 bases and J by 5 bases; unmatched bases: 5.

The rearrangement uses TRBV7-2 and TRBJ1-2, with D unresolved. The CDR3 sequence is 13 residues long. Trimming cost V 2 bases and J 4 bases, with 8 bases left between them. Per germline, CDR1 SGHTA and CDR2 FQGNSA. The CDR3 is CASSLPQSYGYTF. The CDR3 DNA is TGTGCCAGCAGCTTACCACAAAGCTATGGCTACACCTTC. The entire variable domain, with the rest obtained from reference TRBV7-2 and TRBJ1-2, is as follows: GAGVSQSPSNKVTEKGKDVELRCDPISGHTALYWYRQSLGQGLEFLIYFQGNSAPDKSGLPSDRFSAERTGGSVSTLTIQRTQQEDSAVYLCASSLPQSYGYTFGSGTRLTVV.

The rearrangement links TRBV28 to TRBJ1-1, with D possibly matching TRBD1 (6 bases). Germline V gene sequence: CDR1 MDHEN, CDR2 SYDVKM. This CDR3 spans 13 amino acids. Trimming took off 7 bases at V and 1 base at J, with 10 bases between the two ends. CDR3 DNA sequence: TGTGCCAGCACCCTGGGGGCGAACACTGAAGCTTTCTTT. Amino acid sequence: CASTLGANTEAFF.

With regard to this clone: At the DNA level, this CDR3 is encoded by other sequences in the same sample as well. CDR3 sequence: CASSPDSNYGYTF. The CDR3, as DNA: TGTGCCAGCAGCCCCGACTCTAACTATGGCTACACCTTC. The V gene is TRBV5-4, the J gene TRBJ1-2; D is uncertain. CDR3 length: 13 residues. The germline V gene encodes CDR1 SGHNT and CDR2 YYREEE (reference sequence). The V end lost 4 bases, the J end lost 0 bases, and 7 bases lay between the germline ends.

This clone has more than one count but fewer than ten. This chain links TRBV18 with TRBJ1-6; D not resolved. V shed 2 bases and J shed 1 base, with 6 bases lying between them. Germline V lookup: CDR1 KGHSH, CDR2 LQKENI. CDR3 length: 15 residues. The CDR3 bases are TGTGCCAGCTCACCAGAGTTGTCCTATAATTCACCCCTCCACTTT. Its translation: CASSPELSYNSPLHF.

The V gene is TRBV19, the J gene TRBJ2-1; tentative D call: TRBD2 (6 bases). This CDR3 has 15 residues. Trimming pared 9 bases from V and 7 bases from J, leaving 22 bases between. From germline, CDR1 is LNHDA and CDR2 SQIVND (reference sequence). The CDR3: CARWDEGSGENEQFF. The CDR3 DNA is TGTGCCAGATGGGACGAGGGTAGCGGAGAAAATGAGCAGTTCTTC.

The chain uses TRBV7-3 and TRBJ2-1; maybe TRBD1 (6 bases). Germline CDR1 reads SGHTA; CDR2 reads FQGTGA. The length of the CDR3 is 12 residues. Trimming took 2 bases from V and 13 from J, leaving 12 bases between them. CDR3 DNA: TGTGCCAGCAGCTTAGTCACAGGGCACCAGTTCTTC. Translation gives CASSLVTGHQFF.

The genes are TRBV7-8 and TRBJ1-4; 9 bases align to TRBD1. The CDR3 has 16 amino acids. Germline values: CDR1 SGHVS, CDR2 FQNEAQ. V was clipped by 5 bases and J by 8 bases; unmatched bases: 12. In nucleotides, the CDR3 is TGTGCCAGCAGCAACCTGGGACAGGGTTGGACGGAAAAACTGTTTTTT. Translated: CASSNLGQGWTEKLFF.

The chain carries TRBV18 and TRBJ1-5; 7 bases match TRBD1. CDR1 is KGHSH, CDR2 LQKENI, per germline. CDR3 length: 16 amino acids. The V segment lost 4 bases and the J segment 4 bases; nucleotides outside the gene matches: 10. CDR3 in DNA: TGTGCCAGCTCACAGGGGACAGCGGGGGCAAATCAGCCCCAGCATTTT. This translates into CASSQGTAGANQPQHF.

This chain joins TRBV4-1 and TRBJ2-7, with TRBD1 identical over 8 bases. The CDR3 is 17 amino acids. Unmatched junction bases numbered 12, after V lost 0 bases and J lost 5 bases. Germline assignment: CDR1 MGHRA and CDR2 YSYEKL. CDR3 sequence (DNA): TGCGCCAGCAGCCAAGACCCCCCAGGGGGCTACCTTAACGAGCAGTACTTC. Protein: CASSQDPPGGYLNEQYF.